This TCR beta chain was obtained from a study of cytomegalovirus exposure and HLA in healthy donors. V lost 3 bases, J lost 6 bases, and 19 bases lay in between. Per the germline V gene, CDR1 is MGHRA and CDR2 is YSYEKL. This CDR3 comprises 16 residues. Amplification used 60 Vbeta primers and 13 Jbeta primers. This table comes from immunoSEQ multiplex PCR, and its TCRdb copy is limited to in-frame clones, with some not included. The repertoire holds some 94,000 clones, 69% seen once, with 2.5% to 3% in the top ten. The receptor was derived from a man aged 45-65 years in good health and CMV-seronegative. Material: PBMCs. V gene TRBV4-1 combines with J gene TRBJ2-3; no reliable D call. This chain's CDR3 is CASSQRLAATGDTQYF. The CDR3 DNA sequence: TGCGCCAGCAGCCAGAGATTGGCCGCAACGGGTGATACGCAGTATTTT.